The clone carrying this T cell receptor beta chain was found many times. Its antigen is currently unknown. The record originates from a study of T cells in Graves' hyperthyroidism and ophthalmopathy. Study-wide results and caveats: Median prediction lead before ophthalmopathy onset was 6.5 to 7 months with the model. A model built on 13 V-J features separated ophthalmopathy from stable hyperthyroidism.

TCR beta CDR3 sequences were amplified from RNA transcripts. The HTBI primer set served for first-round RT-PCR of the TCR CDR3. TCRdb used MiXCR to reprocess the multiplex PCR reads, holding one entry per CDR3 protein. The table shows roughly 700,000 distinct CDR3 sequences, with approximately 15% occurring only once. It was considered stable Graves' hyperthyroidism when ophthalmopathy did not progress within 18 months. Fresh peripheral blood, 10 ml, was the source of the PBMCs. The CDR3 contains 16 residues. The ends were cut back, 8 bases at V and 10 bases at J, with 27 bases in the middle. Germline V gene lookup returns CDR1 MDHEN and CDR2 SYDVKM.

This clonotype originated in a woman under 30 with Graves' hyperthyroidism. The chain joins TRBV28 to TRBJ2-1; TRBD1 might be the D (5 bases). The sequencing input was blood. CDR3 in amino acids: CASYPEGAGSIIEQFF. DNA for the CDR3: TGTGCCAGCTATCCTGAAGGGGCAGGGTCTATCATAGAGCAGTTCTTC.